The 27 T cell receptor beta chains in this list originate from one sample, sequenced in a study of blood T cell repertoires in COVID-19. Sequencing used immunoSEQ multiplex PCR; TCRdb keeps in-frame clones, though not all of them. Here the sample spans about 220,000 clones, about 88% being singletons. The sample was peripheral blood. The receptor source for this set is a man aged 45-60 years who had recovered from COVID-19.

The V and J genes are TRBV2 and TRBJ2-7, with D perhaps matching TRBD2 (6 bases). Germline V lookup: CDR1 SNHLY, CDR2 FYNNEI. The CDR3 is 14 amino acids. V dropped 8 bases and J dropped 3 bases, with 17 bases sitting between them. The CDR3 nucleotides are TGTGCCAGCCCCCGTAGCGGAAAGCACTACGAGCAGTACTTC. Translating it yields CASPRSGKHYEQYF.

In this sample, this clone turned up a few times. CDR3 nucleotide sequence: TGTGCCAGCAGCTTCGGAGGGAGCACAGATACGCAGTATTTT. Its translation is CASSFGGSTDTQYF. The chain carries TRBV7-2 and TRBJ2-3, with a possible D match to TRBD2 (6 bases). The CDR3 sequence is 14 residues long. V was shortened by 3 bases and J by 0 bases, with 7 bases between the two germline ends. Germline V gene lookup returns CDR1 SGHTA and CDR2 FQGNSA.

The chain combines TRBV28 with TRBJ2-1, with 7 bases that match TRBD2. V trimming: 7 bases; J trimming: 7 bases; junction bases outside the gene matches: 10. The V gene's germline CDR1 is MDHEN and CDR2 SYDVKM. This CDR3 is built from 14 residues. The CDR3: CASTFAGVANEQFF. CDR3 DNA: TGTGCCAGCACTTTCGCGGGAGTCGCTAATGAGCAGTTCTTC.

This chain links TRBV27 with TRBJ1-5; D may be TRBD1 (5 bases). Trimming removed 4 bases at V and 6 bases at J, with 22 bases between. The CDR3 spans 17 residues. Germline V gives CDR1 MNHEY, CDR2 SMNVEV (reference sequence). In DNA, the CDR3 is TGTGCCAGCAGTTCCCTGGCGTCGCCGCCCGGGGGTCAGCCCCAGCATTTT. Its protein product is CASSSLASPPGGQPQHF.

CDR3 DNA sequence: TGTGCCAGCAGTCTGGCCGGGACTAGGAACAATGAGCAGTTCTTC. This sequence encodes CASSLAGTRNNEQFF. This chain uses TRBV27 with TRBJ2-1; 8 nucleotides align to TRBD2. The V segment lost 5 bases and the J segment 5 bases; nucleotides outside the gene matches: 8. CDR3 size: 15 residues. Germline V gives CDR1 MNHEY, CDR2 SMNVEV (reference sequence).

To note about this clone: Other DNA sequences within the sample encode an identical CDR3. This rearrangement joins TRBV28 to TRBJ1-5, with 7 bases identical to TRBD1. Germline V lookup: CDR1 MDHEN, CDR2 SYDVKM. The CDR3 has 14 residues. J was trimmed by 3 bases and V by 6 bases; bases with no gene match: 5. This CDR3 is CASRPGTVNQPQHF. Here the CDR3 DNA reads TGTGCCAGCAGACCCGGGACAGTCAATCAGCCCCAGCATTTT.

About this clone itself: The sample contains more than one DNA sequence encoding this CDR3. The rearrangement joins TRBV28 to TRBJ1-2; D gene ambiguous. This CDR3 is built from 12 residues. The ends were cut back, 3 bases at V and 4 bases at J, with 6 bases in the middle. Germline loops: CDR1 MDHEN, CDR2 SYDVKM. CDR3 nucleotide sequence: TGTGCCAGCAGTTTGACGGGCTATGGCTACACCTTC. Translation: CASSLTGYGYTF.

The chain combines TRBV5-5 with TRBJ2-2; the D gene is possibly TRBD1 (6 bases). The CDR3 is 16 amino acids. Germline-derived CDR1 and CDR2 are SGHKS and YYEKEE (reference sequence). V lost 4 bases and J 5 bases, leaving 18 bases between the germline ends. CDR3 amino acids: CASSLGAFLSTGELFF. The CDR3 nucleotides read TGTGCCAGCAGCCTGGGGGCCTTTCTTTCTACCGGGGAGCTGTTTTTT.

This clone was detected a few times. The chain joins TRBV27 to TRBJ2-4; 10 bases match TRBD1. J lost 0 bases, V lost 5 bases, and 13 bases had no gene match. The V gene's germline CDR1 is MNHEY and CDR2 SMNVEV (reference sequence). The CDR3 consists of 19 residues. The CDR3 reads CASSQKPGQGTLAKNIQYF. The DNA for the CDR3 is TGTGCCAGCAGTCAGAAACCGGGACAGGGGACGCTAGCCAAAAACATTCAGTACTTC.

In its sample, this clone was seen once. In nucleotides, the CDR3 is TGTGCCAGCAGGCCCCCGGAGGGTAACACTGAAGCTTTCTTT. Translated, it gives CASRPPEGNTEAFF. The chain is built from TRBV6-5 and TRBJ1-1, with D unresolved. Trimming removed 6 bases from V and 2 bases from J, with 13 bases in between. The germline V gene has CDR1 MNHEY and CDR2 SVGAGI. The CDR3 consists of 14 residues.

The chain recombines TRBV5-4 with TRBJ2-7; D gene unclear. Germline CDR1 is SGHNT and CDR2 is YYREEE (reference sequence). The CDR3 runs to 14 residues. V gave up 4 bases and J gave up 0 bases, with 11 bases separating them. CDR3: CASSLSSSSYEQYF. The DNA for the CDR3 is TGTGCCAGCAGCCTGAGCTCGAGCTCCTACGAGCAGTACTTC.

The CDR3 DNA reads as TGTGCCCAAGGGGGGGGGAACACTGAAGCTTTCTTT. Translation: CAQGGGNTEAFF. The chain has TRBV30 and TRBJ1-1; a possible D gene is TRBD1 (6 bases). This CDR3 comprises 12 residues. Germline values: CDR1 GTSNPN, CDR2 SVGIG (reference sequence). V was clipped by 8 bases and J by 1 base, with 11 bases between them.

This chain links TRBV28 with TRBJ2-7; 9 nucleotides agree with TRBD1. Looked up from germline, CDR1 is MDHEN and CDR2 is SYDVKM. The trim removed 6 bases at V and 4 bases at J, leaving 16 bases unmatched. This CDR3 contains 17 residues. CDR3 amino acids: CASRFLPRTGVRYEQYF. In nucleotides, the CDR3 is TGTGCCAGCAGGTTCCTCCCCCGGACAGGGGTCCGGTACGAGCAGTACTTC.

V gene TRBV28 combines with J gene TRBJ1-6; D is undetermined. The CDR3 is 13 amino acids. Trimming took 6 bases from V and 3 from J, leaving 6 bases between them. Germline V gene lookup returns CDR1 MDHEN and CDR2 SYDVKM. The DNA for the CDR3 is TGTGCCAGCAGGAGAGACTATAATTCACCCCTCCACTTT. Translating it yields CASRRDYNSPLHF.

The chain joins TRBV28 to TRBJ1-1; no clear D gene. V was shortened by 7 bases and J by 7 bases, with 22 bases between the two germline ends. Germline V gene data show CDR1 as MDHEN and CDR2 as SYDVKM. The length of the CDR3 is 15 residues. The CDR3 region has the DNA TGTGCCAGCACCGACTCTGAGGGTAAGGGTAGTGAAGCTTTCTTT. Translating gives CASTDSEGKGSEAFF.

The rearrangement joins TRBV21-1 to TRBJ2-3; the table calls TRBD2, which could not be checked here. TRBV21-1 is listed as a pseudogene. The CDR3 has 16 amino acids. This CDR3 reads CASRAEGTTHTDTQYF. The CDR3 DNA reads TGTGCCAGCAGGGCGGAGGGGACTACCCACACAGATACGCAGTATTTT.

This chain links TRBV28 with TRBJ1-1; D is possibly TRBD1 (5 bases). With 6 bases removed from V and 11 bases from J, the gap between germline ends came to 16 bases. In germline, CDR1 is MDHEN, CDR2 SYDVKM. The CDR3 contains 12 residues. The CDR3 spells CASSLGALAAFF. DNA for the CDR3: TGTGCCAGCAGCCTAGGGGCCCTAGCGGCTTTCTTT. The entire variable domain, with the rest obtained from reference TRBV28 and TRBJ1-1, is as follows: DVKVTQSSRYLVKRTGEKVFLECVQDMDHENMFWYRQDPGLGLRLIYFSYDVKMKEKGDIPEGYSVSREKKERFSLILESASTNQTSMYLCASSLGALAAFFGQGTRLTVV.

This rearrangement joins TRBV27 to TRBJ2-7; TRBD2 aligns across 7 bases. Germline V gene lookup returns CDR1 MNHEY and CDR2 SMNVEV (reference sequence). This CDR3 is 14 amino acids long. The V gene end was trimmed by 7 bases and the J gene end by 1 base; junction bases not matched to a gene: 7. CDR3 protein: CASTLMGGSYEQYF. The CDR3 DNA follows: TGTGCCAGCACCCTGATGGGGGGGTCCTACGAGCAGTACTTC.

The CDR3 nucleotides read TGTGCCAGCAGAGCGATACAGGGGGCTGGTCAGCCCCAGCATTTT. Translated, it gives CASRAIQGAGQPQHF. The genes are TRBV6-5 and TRBJ1-5; 9 nucleotides agree with TRBD1. From germline, CDR1 is MNHEY and CDR2 SVGAGI. This CDR3 has 15 amino acids. The ends lost 6 bases at V and 6 bases at J; junction bases unmatched: 9.

This CDR3 reads CASTPKRRVLMSEAFF. The CDR3 nucleotides are TGTGCCAGCACCCCTAAGAGGAGGGTCCTAATGTCTGAAGCTTTCTTT. The chain combines TRBV27 with TRBJ1-1; D is unresolved. This CDR3 region has 16 residues. CDR1 and CDR2 (germline): MNHEY, SMNVEV (reference sequence). Deletions cut 7 bases from V and 6 bases from J, with 24 bases between.

V gene TRBV10-3 combines with J gene TRBJ2-7; D gene ambiguous. There are 14 residues in the CDR3. CDR1 ENHRY and CDR2 SYGVKD come from the germline V gene. V was pared by 2 bases and J by 2 bases, with 10 bases between. This chain's CDR3 is CAISEEPDPYEQYF. CDR3 coding DNA: TGTGCCATCAGTGAGGAGCCTGATCCCTACGAGCAGTACTTC.

This clone was found a few times. The V gene is TRBV5-6, the J gene TRBJ2-6; D possibly corresponds to TRBD2 (6 bases). The germline V gene has CDR1 SGHDT and CDR2 YYEEEE. Trimming left V 4 bases short and J 0 bases short, with 17 bases between. The CDR3 length is 18 residues. The CDR3 loop reads CASSVRDSVPSGANVLTF. The CDR3 coding sequence is TGTGCCAGCAGCGTACGGGACTCGGTCCCCTCTGGGGCCAACGTCCTGACTTTC.

This chain connects TRBV15 to TRBJ2-7; 7 bases agree with TRBD1. The J segment lost 2 bases and the V segment lost 1 base, leaving 5 bases of the junction unmatched. The CDR3 extends over 15 amino acids. Germline V gene data show CDR1 as LNHNV and CDR2 as YYDKDF (reference sequence). The CDR3 DNA reads as TGTGCCACCAGCAGAGGCCAACAGGGGACCTACGAGCAGTACTTC. Protein product: CATSRGQQGTYEQYF.

This chain uses TRBV28 with TRBJ2-1; 11 positions match TRBD2. Germline trimming cut 6 bases from V and 0 bases from J; bases unmatched to any gene: 7. CDR1 MDHEN and CDR2 SYDVKM come from the germline V gene. The length of the CDR3 is 17 residues. CDR3 DNA: TGTGCCAGCAGCGTCGGGACTAGCGGTCGCTCCTACAATGAGCAGTTCTTC. Encoded protein: CASSVGTSGRSYNEQFF. The full variable domain, in which reference TRBV28 and TRBJ2-1 provide the parts outside the CDR3, is DVKVTQSSRYLVKRTGEKVFLECVQDMDHENMFWYRQDPGLGLRLIYFSYDVKMKEKGDIPEGYSVSREKKERFSLILESASTNQTSMYLCASSVGTSGRSYNEQFFGPGTRLTVL.

This clone was seen just once. The V and J genes are TRBV7-9 and TRBJ2-1; maybe TRBD2 (6 bases). This CDR3 comprises 17 residues. The germline V and J ends were trimmed by 4 bases and 0 bases, with 16 bases remaining between them. The germline CDR1 and CDR2 sequences are SEHNR and FQNEAQ (reference sequence). DNA of the CDR3: TGTGCCAGCAGCTCCCCGGTTAGCGGAAGCTCCTACAATGAGCAGTTCTTC. It codes for CASSSPVSGSSYNEQFF.

The CDR3 here is CASSGRQGRTGELFF. The CDR3 nucleotides read TGTGCCAGCAGCGGAAGACAGGGGCGCACCGGGGAGCTGTTTTTT. The chain carries TRBV9 and TRBJ2-2, with 8 positions matching TRBD1. V lost 3 bases, J lost 4 bases, and 5 bases stayed unmatched. The CDR3 is 15 residues long. Germline lookup yields CDR1 SGDLS and CDR2 YYNGEE.

The rearrangement links TRBV5-1 to TRBJ2-5, with 10 bases aligning to TRBD1. The CDR3 is 17 residues long. V was clipped by 0 bases and J by 2 bases; unmatched bases: 7. Germline lookup yields CDR1 SGHRS and CDR2 YFSETQ. This chain's CDR3 is CASSLAGQGRGQETQYF. As DNA, the CDR3 is TGCGCCAGCAGCTTGGCGGGACAGGGGAGGGGACAAGAGACCCAGTACTTC.